A single sample gave rise to the 2 T cell receptor beta chains below, sequenced in a study of cytomegalovirus exposure and HLA in healthy donors. TCRdb's copy holds only in-frame clones and misses some; the assay was immunoSEQ multiplex PCR. The table lists over 70,000 clones, 70% to 90% of them singletons. Source material: PBMCs. The receptors were sampled from a woman aged 18-29 years in good health and CMV-seropositive.

This sequence joins TRBV30 and TRBJ2-5; TRBD1 matches 7 bases. Germline V lookup: CDR1 GTSNPN, CDR2 SVGIG (reference sequence). V lost 4 bases and J lost 5; bases outside the gene matches: 4. The length of the CDR3 is 12 residues. Here the CDR3 reads CAWKGASETQYF. DNA for the CDR3: TGTGCCTGGAAGGGGGCCTCGGAGACCCAGTACTTC.

The chain's CDR3 is CASSLISGQMSNEQYF. For the CDR3, the DNA is TGTGCCAGCAGTTTAATTTCAGGCCAGATGTCTAACGAGCAGTACTTC. The chain carries TRBV28 and TRBJ2-7, with D uncertain. Deletions cut 2 bases from V and 5 bases from J, with 19 bases between. Germline loops: CDR1 MDHEN, CDR2 SYDVKM. This CDR3 is built from 16 residues.